This passage covers 18 T cell receptor beta chains from one sample sequenced in a study of shared clonotypes between healthy human individuals. Libraries were prepared by immunoSEQ multiplex PCR; TCRdb keeps only in-frame clonotypes and omits some of them. The sample contains about 2.1 million clones, 85% to 95% of which appear only once. Only CD45RO-negative cells positively selected for CCR7 counted as naive CD8 cells, so terminally differentiated effector memory CD45RA+ cells were excluded. Sequenced material: naive CD8+ T cells from PBMCs. These receptors were collected from a man younger than 35 in good health. Some clones in this sample may be carry-over from other donors' samples.

V usage is TRBV2 and J usage is TRBJ2-4; possibly TRBD1 or TRBD2 for D (5 bases each). The CDR3 is 16 amino acids. The germline V and J ends were trimmed by 7 bases and 0 bases, with 16 bases remaining between them. Germline-derived CDR1 and CDR2 are SNHLY and FYNNEI. The CDR3: CASTSSDSLAKNIQYF. The CDR3 bases are TGTGCCAGCACTAGCTCCGACAGTCTAGCCAAAAACATTCAGTACTTC.

The chain joins TRBV27 to TRBJ1-1; 8 bases agree with TRBD1. The CDR3 runs to 15 residues. V lost 4 bases to trimming and J lost 4 bases; unmatched junction nucleotides: 8. Germline V gene lookup returns CDR1 MNHEY and CDR2 SMNVEV (reference sequence). The CDR3 nucleotides read TGTGCCAGCAGTTCCAGAGGGACAGGTGGCACTGAAGCTTTCTTT. Its translation is CASSSRGTGGTEAFF.

The chain has TRBV5-6 and TRBJ2-7; TRBD2 agrees at 11 bases. The ends lost 1 base at V and 4 bases at J; junction bases unmatched: 7. CDR1 SGHDT and CDR2 YYEEEE come from the germline V gene. The CDR3 covers 16 residues. The CDR3 bases are TGTGCCAGCAGCTTGACCACTAGCGGGAGTTGGTACGAGCAGTACTTC. Protein: CASSLTTSGSWYEQYF. The variable domain in full, completed from reference TRBV5-6 and TRBJ2-7, reads DAGVTQSPTHLIKTRGQQVTLRCSPKSGHDTVSWYQQALGQGPQFIFQYYEEEERQRGNFPDRFSGHQFPNYSSELNVNALLLGDSALYLCASSLTTSGSWYEQYFGPGTRLTVT.

This clone was picked up a small number of times. The J gene is TRBJ1-1, the V gene TRBV6-5; 7 positions match TRBD1. The CDR3 runs to 11 residues. V was pared by 6 bases and J by 8 bases, with 3 bases of the junction left unmatched. CDR1 is MNHEY, CDR2 SVGAGI, per germline. CDR3 DNA: TGTGCCAGCAGATTGGGACAGGAAGCTTTCTTT. The encoded protein is CASRLGQEAFF.

The V and J genes are TRBV5-4 and TRBJ2-1, with D perhaps TRBD1 or TRBD2 (5 bases each). The CDR3 totals 14 residues. The germline V gene encodes CDR1 SGHNT and CDR2 YYREEE (reference sequence). The V end lost 4 bases, the J end lost 1 base, and 9 bases lay between the germline ends. The CDR3 protein is CASSRDRSYNEQFF. DNA of the CDR3: TGTGCCAGCAGCCGGGACCGATCCTACAATGAGCAGTTCTTC.

This chain links TRBV19 with TRBJ2-4, with D possibly TRBD2 on 5 matching bases. The CDR3 totals 16 residues. The germline CDR1 and CDR2 sequences are LNHDA and SQIVND (reference sequence). Trimming took 3 bases from V and 0 from J, leaving 12 bases between them. The CDR3 nucleotides are TGTGCCAGTAGTATGGGATTTCGGGAAGCCAAAAACATTCAGTACTTC. Amino acids: CASSMGFREAKNIQYF.

The chain is built from TRBV9 and TRBJ1-2; D is unresolved. The CDR3 runs to 14 residues. Looked up from germline, CDR1 is SGDLS and CDR2 is YYNGEE. Deletions cut 3 bases from V and 7 bases from J, with 16 bases between. CDR3 sequence: CASSAPGSISGYTF. Written as DNA, the CDR3 is TGTGCCAGCAGCGCTCCCGGGAGTATCTCTGGCTACACCTTC.

The rearrangement uses TRBV4-2 and TRBJ2-2, with 8 bases identical to TRBD2. This CDR3 region has 17 residues. Germline CDR1 is LGHNA and CDR2 is YNFKEQ. J gave up 3 bases and V 0 bases, and 6 bases lay outside the gene matches. CDR3 DNA: TGTGCCAGCAGCCAAGATTTTTGGCGGGAGGACACCGGGGAGCTGTTTTTT. This encodes CASSQDFWREDTGELFF.

V gene TRBV7-7 combines with J gene TRBJ2-5, with 9 nucleotides matching TRBD1. Germline values: CDR1 SSHAT, CDR2 FNYEAQ (reference sequence). There are 15 residues in the CDR3. V dropped 4 bases and J dropped 4; count of bases not matched to a gene: 7. Here the CDR3 DNA reads TGTGCCAGCAGCTGGGGACAGGGACGGGGAGAGACCCAGTACTTC. Protein: CASSWGQGRGETQYF.

The DNA for the CDR3 is TGTGCCAGCAGCGGACTAGCGGCTTCCATTGAGCAGTACTTC. This codes for CASSGLAASIEQYF. This chain uses TRBV11-2 with TRBJ2-7, with 10 bases that match TRBD2. J lost 7 bases, V lost 5 bases, and 8 bases had no gene match. The CDR3 runs to 14 residues. Germline V gene sequence: CDR1 SGHAT, CDR2 FQNNGV.

Only one count was recorded for this clone. This sequence joins TRBV6-5 and TRBJ2-7; D is tentatively TRBD1 or TRBD2 (5 bases each). V lost 5 bases, J lost 1 base, and 15 bases lay in between. Looked up from germline, CDR1 is MNHEY and CDR2 is SVGAGI. The CDR3 has 15 residues. The CDR3 DNA is TGTGCCAGCAGTGGGCACCGGGACCCATCCTACGAGCAGTACTTC. It encodes CASSGHRDPSYEQYF.

The chain uses TRBV25-1 and TRBJ2-7; no reliable D call. The length of the CDR3 is 11 residues. Germline-derived CDR1 and CDR2 are MGHDK and SYGVNS. This CDR3 reads CESGRTYEQYF. The DNA of the CDR3 is TGTGAGTCGGGTCGAACCTACGAGCAGTACTTC.

The count of this clone is one. For the CDR3, the DNA is TGCGCCAGCAGTCCCAGACTCTCTGGGGCCAACGTCCTGACTTTC. Translated, it gives CASSPRLSGANVLTF. J is TRBJ2-6 and V is TRBV23-1; D remains ambiguous. TRBV23-1 is sorted into the ORF group, with uncertain function. This CDR3 has 15 residues. Trimming pared 4 bases from V and 0 bases from J, leaving 7 bases between.

The chain recombines TRBV6-5 with TRBJ2-1; 7 bases fit TRBD1. Germline CDR1 and CDR2: MNHEY and SVGAGI. Germline trimming cut 0 bases from V and 4 bases from J; bases unmatched to any gene: 6. The CDR3 has 16 amino acids. The CDR3 DNA reads as TGTGCCAGCAGTTACTCGAGGACAGGTGGATACAATGAGCAGTTCTTC. Residues: CASSYSRTGGYNEQFF.

A few counts support this clone. CDR3 sequence (DNA): TGTGCCAGCAGTTCCTTGCTGGGGAATGGCTACACCTTC. Translation: CASSSLLGNGYTF. V and J are TRBV27 and TRBJ1-2; D call uncertain. This CDR3 is built from 13 residues. Trimming took off 4 bases at V and 6 bases at J, with 12 bases between the two ends. CDR1 MNHEY and CDR2 SMNVEV come from the germline V gene (reference sequence).

The rearrangement links TRBV15 to TRBJ2-7, with D uncertain. Germline V CDR1 and CDR2: LNHNV, YYDKDF (reference sequence). The CDR3 spans 15 residues. The ends were cut back, 4 bases at V and 0 bases at J, with 13 bases in the middle. The CDR3 DNA sequence: TGTGCCACCAGCAAATCCCCGGTGAGCTCCTACGAGCAGTACTTC. Its translation is CATSKSPVSSYEQYF. The full variable domain, its missing parts supplied by reference TRBV15 and TRBJ2-7, is DAMVIQNPRYQVTQFGKPVTLSCSQTLNHNVMYWYQQKSSQAPKLLFHYYDKDFNNEADTPDNFQSRRPNTSFCFLDIRSPGLGDTAMYLCATSKSPVSSYEQYFGPGTRLTVT.

J is TRBJ2-1 and V is TRBV4-3, with D perhaps matching TRBD2 (6 bases). The ends were cut back, 0 bases at V and 6 bases at J, with 18 bases in the middle. Germline lookup yields CDR1 LGHNA and CDR2 YSLEER. CDR3 length equals 17 residues. CDR3 sequence (DNA): TGCGCCAGCAGCCAAGAACGATGGGCGGAGGGCCCCAATGAGCAGTTCTTC. Its protein is CASSQERWAEGPNEQFF.

The chain has TRBV27 and TRBJ2-1; 7 bases are a match to TRBD2. Looked up from germline, CDR1 is MNHEY and CDR2 is SMNVEV (reference sequence). The CDR3 extends over 15 amino acids. J lost 6 bases, V lost 2 bases, and 7 bases had no gene match. The CDR3 sequence: CASSLTAGLGNEQFF. In nucleotides, the CDR3 is TGTGCCAGCAGTTTAACAGCGGGATTGGGCAATGAGCAGTTCTTC.